This TCR beta chain was documented in a study of T-cell reconstitution after alpha-beta-depleted transplantation in children. Researchers prepared the TCRbeta library using unique molecular identifiers, the study reports. TCRdb used MiXCR to reprocess the PCR reads, holding one entry per CDR3 protein. The table has 240,000 or so distinct CDR3 sequences, more than 10% seen once. Germline V gene lookup returns CDR1 SGHKS and CDR2 YYEKEE (reference sequence). The CDR3 spans 15 residues. Trimming left V 4 bases short and J 5 bases short, with 16 bases between. This clonotype showed up many times. The specimen comprised PBMCs from the stem cell graft donor, sampled from the stem cell graft. The sequence was collected from a human donor who donated a stem cell graft to a child with acute lymphoblastic leukemia. The chain has TRBV5-5 and TRBJ1-5; maybe TRBD1 (5 bases). CDR3 in DNA: TGTGCCAGCAGCGGTGTGGGGACTGTTGATCAGCCCCAGCATTTT. This sequence encodes CASSGVGTVDQPQHF.